This T cell receptor beta chain derives from a study of CD8 T cells in ankylosing spondylitis (TCRdb year 2017). Notes on the research overall: To find TCR variants linked to disease, the study profiled T cell receptor beta repertoires in ankylosing spondylitis patients and healthy donors. Peripheral blood was sampled, and synovial fluid was additionally collected from ankylosing spondylitis patients. The full study cohort comprised about 25 ankylosing spondylitis patients and around 100 healthy donors. Overall study outcomes, separate from this receptor: According to the report, matched synovial fluid samples from ankylosing spondylitis patients were significantly enriched for the disease-linked clones. Some motif variants had previously been reported in the synovial fluid and blood of reactive arthritis patients, which suggests shared mechanisms of disease initiation. A TCR beta motif of several highly homologous amino acid variants appeared characteristic of blood from ankylosing spondylitis patients. In peripheral blood, the disease-linked clones were found at relatively low frequencies and had a CD8+ phenotype.

Sequencing used an Illumina HiSeq 2500. Quantitative 5'-RACE with molecular barcodes was the method used to prepare the TCR beta libraries. The original pipeline was this. To identify disease-linked TCR variants, a new computational method was used, one built on a probabilistic model of VDJ rearrangement. TCRdb itself trimmed the public reads at Q25 with fastp, ran MiXCR and retained productive beta chains. Under each unique CDR3 protein, matching rows form one entry showing the most common genes and DNA. The V and J calls come from TCRdb's annotation, not from the publication. The sample data list 160,000 or so distinct CDR3 sequences, and around 9.6% of these were observed just once. Roughly 16% of the sample lies in the top ten. At least ten counts were recorded for this clonotype. Its recognized antigen is unknown. Base qualities are not provided; no much larger clone lies one nucleotide away. Via the germline V gene, CDR1 is LGHNA and CDR2 YSLEER. Including the terminal cysteine and phenylalanine, the CDR3 comprises 17 residues. CDR3 DNA is the only sequence kept; it has 51 bases, read in frame from the first base. V lost 3 bases and J lost 2 bases; the stretch between them is 18 bases long.

The sequence was collected from a female donor with ankylosing spondylitis or in good health (not recorded which). Sequencing was performed on blood, either unsorted or a sorted T cell fraction (not recorded which). Rearrangement joined TRBV4-3 to TRBJ2-3; the D assignment is uncertain and may be TRBD1 or TRBD2, with 8 bases supporting each. The bases read TGCGCCAGCAGCCAGGACAGGGCGGGAGGCCCCACAGATACGCAGTATTTT. The encoded protein is CASSQDRAGGPTDTQYF.